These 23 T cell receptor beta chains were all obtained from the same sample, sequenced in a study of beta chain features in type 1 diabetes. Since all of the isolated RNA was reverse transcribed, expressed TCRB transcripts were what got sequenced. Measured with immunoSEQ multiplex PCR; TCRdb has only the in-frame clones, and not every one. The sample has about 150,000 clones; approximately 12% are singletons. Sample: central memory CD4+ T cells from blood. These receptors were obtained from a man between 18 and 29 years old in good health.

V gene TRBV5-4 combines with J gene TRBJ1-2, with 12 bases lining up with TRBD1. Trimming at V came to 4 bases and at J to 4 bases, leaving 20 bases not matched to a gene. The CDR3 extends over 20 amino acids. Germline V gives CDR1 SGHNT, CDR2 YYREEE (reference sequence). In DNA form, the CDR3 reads TGTGCCAGCAGCCCTGGCGGAGCTGGGACAGGGGGCGCCCGGGGCTATGGCTACACCTTC. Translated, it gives CASSPGGAGTGGARGYGYTF. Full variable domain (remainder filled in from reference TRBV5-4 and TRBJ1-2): ETGVTQSPTHLIKTRGQQVTLRCSSQSGHNTVSWYQQALGQGPQFIFQYYREEENGRGNFPPRFSGLQFPNYSSELNVNALELDDSALYLCASSPGGAGTGGARGYGYTFGSGTRLTVV.

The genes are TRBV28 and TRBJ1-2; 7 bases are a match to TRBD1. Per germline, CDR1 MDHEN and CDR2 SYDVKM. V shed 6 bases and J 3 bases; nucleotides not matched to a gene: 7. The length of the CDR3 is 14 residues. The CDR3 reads CASRDGTAYYGYTF. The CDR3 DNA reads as TGTGCCAGCAGGGACGGGACAGCCTACTATGGCTACACCTTC.

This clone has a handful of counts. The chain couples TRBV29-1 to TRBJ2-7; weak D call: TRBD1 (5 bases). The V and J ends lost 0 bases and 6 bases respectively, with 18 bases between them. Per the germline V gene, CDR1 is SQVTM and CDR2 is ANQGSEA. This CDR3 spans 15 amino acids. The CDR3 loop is CSVEDPQGDSAEQYF. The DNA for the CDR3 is TGCAGCGTTGAAGACCCTCAGGGCGACTCTGCCGAGCAGTACTTC.

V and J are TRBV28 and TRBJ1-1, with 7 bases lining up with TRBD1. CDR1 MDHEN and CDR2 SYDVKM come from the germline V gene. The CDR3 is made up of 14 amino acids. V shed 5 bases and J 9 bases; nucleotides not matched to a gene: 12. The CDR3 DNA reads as TGTGCCAGCAGTCCGCCCGACAGGGAAAAGCAAGCTTTCTTT. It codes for CASSPPDREKQAFF.

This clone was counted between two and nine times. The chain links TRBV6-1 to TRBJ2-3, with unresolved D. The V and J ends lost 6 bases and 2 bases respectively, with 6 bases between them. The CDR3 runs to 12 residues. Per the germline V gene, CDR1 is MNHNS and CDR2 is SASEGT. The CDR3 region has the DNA TGTGCCAGCAGCCTCAACACAGATACGCAGTATTTT. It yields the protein CASSLNTDTQYF.

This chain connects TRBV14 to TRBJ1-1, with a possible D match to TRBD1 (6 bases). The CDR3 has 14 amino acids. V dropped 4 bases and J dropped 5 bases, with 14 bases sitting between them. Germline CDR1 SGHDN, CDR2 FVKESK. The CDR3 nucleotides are TGTGCCAGCAGCCTTAACGGGGGCGAGACTGAAGCTTTCTTT. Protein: CASSLNGGETEAFF.

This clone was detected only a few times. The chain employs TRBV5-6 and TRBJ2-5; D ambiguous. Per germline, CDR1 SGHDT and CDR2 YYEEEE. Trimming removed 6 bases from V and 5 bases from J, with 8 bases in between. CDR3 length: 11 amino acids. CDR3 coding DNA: TGTGCCAGCATCGGCTTGGAGACCCAGTACTTC. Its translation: CASIGLETQYF.

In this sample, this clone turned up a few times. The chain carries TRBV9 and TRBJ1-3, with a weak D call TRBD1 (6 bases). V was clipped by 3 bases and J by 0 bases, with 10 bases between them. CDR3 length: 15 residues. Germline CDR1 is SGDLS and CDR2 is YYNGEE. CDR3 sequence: CASSGQANSGNTIYF. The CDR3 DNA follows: TGTGCCAGCAGCGGACAGGCCAACTCTGGAAACACCATATATTTT. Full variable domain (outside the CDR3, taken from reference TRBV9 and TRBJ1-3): DSGVTQTPKHLITATGQRVTLRCSPRSGDLSVYWYQQSLDQGLQFLIQYYNGEERAKGNILERFSAQQFPDLHSELNLSSLELGDSALYFCASSGQANSGNTIYFGEGSWLTVV.

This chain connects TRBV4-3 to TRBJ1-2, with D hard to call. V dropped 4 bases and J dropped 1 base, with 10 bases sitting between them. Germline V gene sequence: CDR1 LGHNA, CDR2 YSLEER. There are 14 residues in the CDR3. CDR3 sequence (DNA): TGCGCCAGCAGCCTAGAACGGGGTAACTATGGCTACACCTTC. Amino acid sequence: CASSLERGNYGYTF.

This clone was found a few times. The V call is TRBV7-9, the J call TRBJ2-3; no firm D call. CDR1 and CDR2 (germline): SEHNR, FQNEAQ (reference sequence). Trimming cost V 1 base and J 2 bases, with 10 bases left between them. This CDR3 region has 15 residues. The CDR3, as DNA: TGTGCCAGCAGCTTAGTAGGAGCTTACACAGATACGCAGTATTTT. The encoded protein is CASSLVGAYTDTQYF.

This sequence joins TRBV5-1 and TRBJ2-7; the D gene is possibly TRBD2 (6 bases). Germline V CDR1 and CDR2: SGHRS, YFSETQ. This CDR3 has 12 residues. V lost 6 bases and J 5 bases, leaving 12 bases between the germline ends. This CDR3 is CASNRETNEQYF. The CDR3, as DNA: TGCGCCAGCAATCGGGAGACCAACGAGCAGTACTTC.

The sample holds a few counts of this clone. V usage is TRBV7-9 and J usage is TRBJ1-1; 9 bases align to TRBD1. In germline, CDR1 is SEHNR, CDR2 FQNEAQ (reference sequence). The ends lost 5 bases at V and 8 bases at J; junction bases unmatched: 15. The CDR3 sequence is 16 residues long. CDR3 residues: CASSQPRDRVSFEAFF. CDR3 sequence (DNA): TGTGCCAGCAGCCAACCCCGGGACAGGGTATCCTTCGAAGCTTTCTTT. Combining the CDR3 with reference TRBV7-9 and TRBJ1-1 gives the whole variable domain DTGVSQNPRHKITKRGQNVTFRCDPISEHNRLYWYRQTLGQGPEFLTYFQNEAQLEKSRLLSDRFSAERPKGSFSTLEIQRTEQGDSAMYLCASSQPRDRVSFEAFFGQGTRLTVV.

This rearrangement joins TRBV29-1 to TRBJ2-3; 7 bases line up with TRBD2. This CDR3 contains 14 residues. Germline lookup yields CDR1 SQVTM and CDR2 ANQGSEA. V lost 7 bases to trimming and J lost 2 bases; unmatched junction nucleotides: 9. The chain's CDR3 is CSATGRRNTDTQYF. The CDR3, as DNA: TGCAGCGCAACCGGGAGGAGGAACACAGATACGCAGTATTTT.

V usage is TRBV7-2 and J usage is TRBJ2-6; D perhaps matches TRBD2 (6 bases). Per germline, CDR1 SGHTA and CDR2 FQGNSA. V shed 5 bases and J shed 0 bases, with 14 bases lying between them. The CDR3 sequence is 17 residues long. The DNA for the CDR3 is TGTGCCAGCAGCCCCCGGGGGTTGGACTCTGGGGCCAACGTCCTGACTTTC. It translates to CASSPRGLDSGANVLTF.

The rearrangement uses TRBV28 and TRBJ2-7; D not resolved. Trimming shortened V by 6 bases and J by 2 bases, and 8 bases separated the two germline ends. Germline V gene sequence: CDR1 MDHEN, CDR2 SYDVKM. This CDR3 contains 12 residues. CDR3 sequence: CASSQRTYEQYF. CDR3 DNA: TGTGCCAGCAGCCAAAGAACCTACGAGCAGTACTTC.

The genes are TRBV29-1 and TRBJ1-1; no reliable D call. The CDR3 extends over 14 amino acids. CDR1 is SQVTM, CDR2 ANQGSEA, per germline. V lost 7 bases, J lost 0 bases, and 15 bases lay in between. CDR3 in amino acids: CSAPGATMNTEAFF. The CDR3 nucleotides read TGCAGCGCTCCAGGCGCCACTATGAACACTGAAGCTTTCTTT. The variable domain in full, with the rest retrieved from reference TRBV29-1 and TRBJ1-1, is SAVISQKPSRDICQRGTSLTIQCQVDSQVTMMFWYRQQPGQSLTLIATANQGSEATYESGFVIDKFPISRPNLTFSTLTVSNMSPEDSSIYLCSAPGATMNTEAFFGQGTRLTVV.

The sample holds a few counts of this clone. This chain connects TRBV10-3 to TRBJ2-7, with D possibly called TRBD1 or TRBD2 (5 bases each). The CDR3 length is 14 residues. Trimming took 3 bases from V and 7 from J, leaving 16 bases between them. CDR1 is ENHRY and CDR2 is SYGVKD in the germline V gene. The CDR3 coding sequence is TGTGCCATCAGTGAACAGGACTGGCGAAGGGAGCAGTACTTC. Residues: CAISEQDWRREQYF.

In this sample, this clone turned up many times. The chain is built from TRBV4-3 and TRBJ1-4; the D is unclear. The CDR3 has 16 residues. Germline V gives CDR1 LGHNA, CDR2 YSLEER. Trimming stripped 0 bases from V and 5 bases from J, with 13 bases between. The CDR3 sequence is CASSQDLVQNNEKLFF. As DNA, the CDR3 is TGCGCCAGCAGCCAAGATTTGGTACAGAACAATGAAAAACTGTTTTTT.

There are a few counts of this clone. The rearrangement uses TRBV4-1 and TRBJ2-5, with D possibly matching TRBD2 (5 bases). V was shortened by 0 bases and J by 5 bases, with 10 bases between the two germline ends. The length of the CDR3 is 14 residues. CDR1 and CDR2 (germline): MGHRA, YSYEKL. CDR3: CASSQDVRVETQYF. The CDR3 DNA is TGCGCCAGCAGCCAAGATGTGCGGGTTGAGACCCAGTACTTC.

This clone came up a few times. DNA for the CDR3: TGTGCCAGCAGTGCACAGAACAATGAGCAGTTCTTC. This sequence encodes CASSAQNNEQFF. The V gene is TRBV2, the J gene TRBJ2-1; D remains unclear. Per the germline V gene, CDR1 is SNHLY and CDR2 is FYNNEI. V lost 4 bases and J lost 5, with 6 bases in between. CDR3 length equals 12 residues.

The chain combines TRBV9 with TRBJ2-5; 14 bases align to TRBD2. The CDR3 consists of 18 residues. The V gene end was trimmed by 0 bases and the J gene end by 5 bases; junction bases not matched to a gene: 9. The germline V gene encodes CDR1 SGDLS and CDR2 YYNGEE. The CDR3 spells CASSVGTSGGPSGETQYF. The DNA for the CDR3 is TGTGCCAGCAGCGTAGGGACTAGCGGGGGGCCCTCTGGGGAGACCCAGTACTTC.

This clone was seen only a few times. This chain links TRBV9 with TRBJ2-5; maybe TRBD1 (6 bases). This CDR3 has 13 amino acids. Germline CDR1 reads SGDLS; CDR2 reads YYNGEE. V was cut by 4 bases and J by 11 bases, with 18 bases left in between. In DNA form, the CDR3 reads TGTGCCAGCAGCCCACAGGGTATCGACCAACAGTACTTC. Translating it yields CASSPQGIDQQYF.

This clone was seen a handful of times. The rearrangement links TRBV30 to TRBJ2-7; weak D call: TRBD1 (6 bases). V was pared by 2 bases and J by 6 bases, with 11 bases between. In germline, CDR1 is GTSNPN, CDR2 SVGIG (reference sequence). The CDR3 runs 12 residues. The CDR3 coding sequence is TGTGCCTGGAGTCACAGGGTTCGCGAGCAGTACTTC. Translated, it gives CAWSHRVREQYF.